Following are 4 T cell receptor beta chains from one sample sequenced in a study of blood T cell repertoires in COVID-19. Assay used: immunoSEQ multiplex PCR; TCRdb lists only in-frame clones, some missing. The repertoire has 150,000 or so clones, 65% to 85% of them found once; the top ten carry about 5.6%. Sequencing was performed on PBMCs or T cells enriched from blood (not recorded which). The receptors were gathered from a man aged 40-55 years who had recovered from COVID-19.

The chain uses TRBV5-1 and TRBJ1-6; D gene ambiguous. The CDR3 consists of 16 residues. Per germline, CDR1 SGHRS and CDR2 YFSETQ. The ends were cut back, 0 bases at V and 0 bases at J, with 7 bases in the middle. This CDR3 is CASSLEQSSYNSPLHF. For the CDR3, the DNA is TGCGCCAGCAGCTTGGAACAGAGCTCCTATAATTCACCCCTCCACTTT.

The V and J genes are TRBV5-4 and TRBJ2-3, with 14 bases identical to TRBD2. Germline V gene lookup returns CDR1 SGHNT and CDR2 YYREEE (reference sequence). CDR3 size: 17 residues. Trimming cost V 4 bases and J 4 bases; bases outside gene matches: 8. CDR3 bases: TGTGCCAGCAGCCCAAGACTAGCGGGGGGGCCATCAGATACGCAGTATTTT. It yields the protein CASSPRLAGGPSDTQYF.

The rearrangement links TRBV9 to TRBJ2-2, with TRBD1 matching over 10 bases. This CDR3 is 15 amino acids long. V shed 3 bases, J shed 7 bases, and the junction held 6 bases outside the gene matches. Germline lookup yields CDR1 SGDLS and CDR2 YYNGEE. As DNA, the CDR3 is TGTGCCAGCAGCGCGCGGGACAGGGGTGGCGGGGAGCTGTTTTTT. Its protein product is CASSARDRGGGELFF.

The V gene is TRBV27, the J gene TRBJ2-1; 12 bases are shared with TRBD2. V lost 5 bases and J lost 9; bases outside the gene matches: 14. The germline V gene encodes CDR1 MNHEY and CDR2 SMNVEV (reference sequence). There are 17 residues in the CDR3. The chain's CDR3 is CASSRPGLAGEKGEQFF. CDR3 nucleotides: TGTGCCAGCAGTCGCCCGGGACTAGCGGGCGAAAAGGGTGAGCAGTTCTTC.